A single sample gave rise to the 24 T cell receptor beta chains below, sequenced in a study of blood T cell repertoires in COVID-19. Sequencing used immunoSEQ multiplex PCR; TCRdb keeps in-frame clones, though not all of them. Of about 74,000 clones listed, 70% to 90% are singletons. The source material was peripheral blood. Receptors were obtained from a woman aged 80 or over with active or convalescent COVID-19.

The chain has TRBV5-1 and TRBJ1-2, with 8 nucleotides matching TRBD1. The CDR3 is 15 residues long. The J segment lost 4 bases and the V segment lost 5 bases, leaving 10 bases of the junction unmatched. Per the germline V gene, CDR1 is SGHRS and CDR2 is YFSETQ. CDR3 nucleotides: TGCGCCAGCAGTACGTCAGGGGGCGCGTCCTATGGCTACACCTTC. The encoded protein is CASSTSGGASYGYTF. The full variable domain, rest sourced from reference TRBV5-1 and TRBJ1-2, is KAGVTQTPRYLIKTRGQQVTLSCSPISGHRSVSWYQQTPGQGLQFLFEYFSETQRNKGNFPGRFSGRQFSNSRSEMNVSTLELGDSALYLCASSTSGGASYGYTFGSGTRLTVV.

The CDR3 spells CASSRVTGSYEQYF. DNA for the CDR3: TGTGCCAGCTCACGAGTAACCGGTTCCTACGAGCAGTACTTC. V gene TRBV18 combines with J gene TRBJ2-7, with D hard to call. CDR1 KGHSH and CDR2 LQKENI come from the germline V gene. The CDR3 contains 14 residues. Deletions cut 4 bases from V and 1 base from J, with 11 bases between.

The V call is TRBV14, the J call TRBJ2-1; 10 bases match TRBD2. V lost 5 bases and J lost 4; bases outside the gene matches: 5. Germline CDR1 is SGHDN and CDR2 is FVKESK. CDR3 length equals 15 residues. CDR3 sequence: CASSSGLAAYNEQFF. For the CDR3, the DNA is TGTGCCAGCAGCAGTGGACTAGCGGCTTACAATGAGCAGTTCTTC.

Comments on this clone: The sample carries other DNA sequences with the same CDR3. The gene calls are TRBV7-2 and TRBJ2-1, with TRBD2 matching 10 bases. Per the germline V gene, CDR1 is SGHTA and CDR2 is FQGNSA. The CDR3 is made up of 15 amino acids. Germline trimming cut 5 bases from V and 4 bases from J; bases unmatched to any gene: 5. The CDR3 sequence: CASSLSGGFYNEQFF. CDR3 DNA sequence: TGTGCCAGCAGCCTTAGCGGGGGGTTTTACAATGAGCAGTTCTTC.

The chain joins TRBV19 to TRBJ1-2, with unresolved D. From germline, CDR1 is LNHDA and CDR2 SQIVND (reference sequence). Trimming stripped 4 bases from V and 6 bases from J, with 12 bases between. The CDR3 consists of 13 residues. CDR3 residues: CASSTLLGNGYTF. CDR3 in DNA: TGTGCCAGTAGTACCCTTCTGGGCAATGGCTACACCTTC.

This chain joins TRBV12-3 or TRBV12-4 and TRBJ1-1, with 9 bases identical to TRBD1. V gave up 7 bases and J gave up 7 bases; unmatched junction bases: 7. The CDR3 totals 13 residues. CDR3 nucleotide sequence: TGTGCCAGCACCACGGACAGGGGAAGTGAAGCTTTCTTT. Its translation is CASTTDRGSEAFF.

Regarding this clone: The junction differs from germline at one of its ends, possibly a read error. V and J are TRBV4-1 and TRBJ1-2; D is unresolved. Germline V gene data show CDR1 as MGHRA and CDR2 as YSYEKL. This CDR3 contains 16 residues. CDR3 region: CASSQGYGDYNYGHTF. The CDR3 nucleotides are TGCGCCAGCAGCCAAGGGTACGGGGATTATAACTATGGCCACACCTTC.

The chain recombines TRBV24-1 with TRBJ2-5; D remains ambiguous. Trimming removed 1 base at V and 0 bases at J, with 8 bases between. The germline CDR1 and CDR2 sequences are KGHDR and SFDVKD. The CDR3 loop spans 15 amino acids. CDR3 sequence: CATSDFAGYQETQYF. CDR3 DNA sequence: TGTGCCACCAGTGATTTTGCAGGTTACCAAGAGACCCAGTACTTC.

The genes are TRBV5-5 and TRBJ1-5; TRBD1 matches 10 bases. The CDR3 is made up of 15 amino acids. V lost 5 bases and J lost 4; bases outside the gene matches: 6. CDR1 is SGHKS, CDR2 YYEKEE, per germline (reference sequence). CDR3 protein: CASSPGTGVNQPQHF. The CDR3 bases are TGTGCCAGCAGTCCCGGGACAGGGGTAAATCAGCCCCAGCATTTT. Supplemented by reference TRBV5-5 and TRBJ1-5, the full variable domain reads DAGVTQSPTHLIKTRGQQVTLRCSPISGHKSVSWYQQVLGQGPQFIFQYYEKEERGRGNFPDRFSARQFPNYSSELNVNALLLGDSALYLCASSPGTGVNQPQHFGDGTRLSIL.

The genes are TRBV2 and TRBJ1-1; tentatively, D is TRBD1 (6 bases). Per germline, CDR1 SNHLY and CDR2 FYNNEI. Trimming cost V 10 bases and J 1 base, with 13 bases left between them. The CDR3 spans 13 residues. The CDR3 reads CATGRGRNTEAFF. CDR3 nucleotide sequence: TGTGCCACCGGGAGGGGGAGGAACACTGAAGCTTTCTTT.

The chain is built from TRBV9 and TRBJ2-1, with 7 bases aligning to TRBD2. This CDR3 has 16 amino acids. V shed 3 bases, J shed 2 bases, and the junction held 8 bases outside the gene matches. Germline V lookup: CDR1 SGDLS, CDR2 YYNGEE. Here the CDR3 DNA reads TGTGCCAGCAGCGCCCGGGGGGACGGGGCCTACAATGAGCAGTTCTTC. Amino acids: CASSARGDGAYNEQFF.

V gene TRBV5-5 combines with J gene TRBJ2-7; 8 bases align to TRBD1. The CDR3 length is 14 residues. Germline CDR1 and CDR2: SGHKS and YYEKEE (reference sequence). Trimming at V came to 4 bases and at J to 2 bases, leaving 5 bases not matched to a gene. The CDR3 DNA sequence: TGTGCCAGCAGCCTGACAGGGGAAGCCTACGAGCAGTACTTC. Translated, it gives CASSLTGEAYEQYF.

The genes are TRBV30 and TRBJ1-3; tentatively, D is TRBD1 (5 bases). Trimming cost V 2 bases and J 0 bases, with 8 bases left between them. The CDR3 is 14 amino acids. Germline CDR1 GTSNPN, CDR2 SVGIG (reference sequence). The CDR3 sequence: CAWSRGVSGNTIYF. The CDR3 coding sequence is TGTGCCTGGAGTCGGGGGGTCTCTGGAAACACCATATATTTT.

The CDR3 DNA is TGTGCCAGTAGTATAACCCAAGGACAGGGAAACATTCAGTACTTC. Translated, it gives CASSITQGQGNIQYF. The chain uses TRBV19 and TRBJ2-4; TRBD1 aligns across 8 bases. Per the germline V gene, CDR1 is LNHDA and CDR2 is SQIVND (reference sequence). The CDR3 has 15 amino acids. Losses at the gene ends were 2 bases for V and 6 bases for J; bases not matched to a gene: 6. Full variable domain (outside the CDR3, taken from reference TRBV19 and TRBJ2-4): DGGITQSPKYLFRKEGQNVTLSCEQNLNHDAMYWYRQDPGQGLRLIYYSQIVNDFQKGDIAEGYSVSREKKESFPLTVTSAQKNPTAFYLCASSITQGQGNIQYFGAGTRLSVL.

The rearrangement joins TRBV14 to TRBJ1-1; perhaps TRBD1 as D (5 bases). This CDR3 region has 12 residues. Germline V gene sequence: CDR1 SGHDN, CDR2 FVKESK. V lost 0 bases, J lost 10 bases, and 9 bases lay in between. The CDR3 nucleotides read TGTGCCAGCAGCCAAGAGGTCGGGGGAGCTTTCTTT. Translated, it gives CASSQEVGGAFF.

The V call is TRBV5-1, the J call TRBJ1-5; D unclear. The CDR3 extends over 14 amino acids. Germline assignment: CDR1 SGHRS and CDR2 YFSETQ. Trimming removed 3 bases at V and 5 bases at J, with 12 bases between. The CDR3 reads CASSYLGGDQPQHF. The CDR3 DNA sequence: TGCGCCAGCAGCTATTTAGGCGGAGATCAGCCCCAGCATTTT. Together with reference TRBV5-1 and TRBJ1-5, the CDR3 gives the full variable domain: KAGVTQTPRYLIKTRGQQVTLSCSPISGHRSVSWYQQTPGQGLQFLFEYFSETQRNKGNFPGRFSGRQFSNSRSEMNVSTLELGDSALYLCASSYLGGDQPQHFGDGTRLSIL.

The chain combines TRBV18 with TRBJ1-5; 8 bases fit TRBD1. The CDR3 runs to 15 residues. Trimming removed 3 bases from V and 3 bases from J; junction bases left unmatched: 4. CDR1 and CDR2 from the germline V gene are KGHSH and LQKENI. The CDR3 region has the DNA TGTGCCAGCTCACCGGGACAGGCAAACAATCAGCCCCAGCATTTT. The encoded protein is CASSPGQANNQPQHF.

The chain is built from TRBV7-9 and TRBJ2-7; a weak D match, TRBD2 (6 bases). Germline loops: CDR1 SEHNR, CDR2 FQNEAQ (reference sequence). V was trimmed by 5 bases and J by 4 bases, leaving 30 bases between them. There are 19 residues in the CDR3. The CDR3 coding sequence is TGTGCCAGCAGCGCCCGAGAGGGAGGAAGGGCCCCCACTGGGTACGAGCAGTACTTC. Its protein product is CASSAREGGRAPTGYEQYF.

This clone was detected once. The rearrangement joins TRBV7-9 to TRBJ2-3; 9 bases agree with TRBD2. The V gene end was trimmed by 5 bases and the J gene end by 1 base; junction bases not matched to a gene: 7. Germline-derived CDR1 and CDR2 are SEHNR and FQNEAQ (reference sequence). The CDR3 has 16 amino acids. The CDR3 DNA sequence: TGTGCCAGCAGCGCCTCCAGCGGGGGGCGCACAGATACGCAGTATTTT. Residues: CASSASSGGRTDTQYF. The variable domain in full, with the rest retrieved from reference TRBV7-9 and TRBJ2-3, is DTGVSQNPRHKITKRGQNVTFRCDPISEHNRLYWYRQTLGQGPEFLTYFQNEAQLEKSRLLSDRFSAERPKGSFSTLEIQRTEQGDSAMYLCASSASSGGRTDTQYFGPGTRLTVL.

This chain joins TRBV11-3 and TRBJ2-1, with TRBD2 identical over 13 bases. This CDR3 comprises 15 residues. The germline CDR1 and CDR2 sequences are SGHNT and YENEEA. V shed 7 bases, J shed 9 bases, and the junction held 9 bases outside the gene matches. CDR3 sequence: CASTLLAGGQGEQFF. The CDR3 DNA reads TGTGCCAGCACGCTACTAGCGGGAGGGCAAGGTGAGCAGTTCTTC.

The chain employs TRBV5-1 and TRBJ2-2, with D possibly matching TRBD1 (6 bases). V was trimmed by 5 bases and J by 6 bases, leaving 17 bases between them. Germline V gene data show CDR1 as SGHRS and CDR2 as YFSETQ. This CDR3 has 15 residues. CDR3 nucleotides: TGCGCCAGCAGTGAGGGGGACATCTGGTCCGGGGAGCTGTTTTTT. Translating it yields CASSEGDIWSGELFF.

V and J are TRBV19 and TRBJ2-5, with 14 bases aligning to TRBD2. J was trimmed by 1 base and V by 5 bases; bases with no gene match: 6. Germline V gene lookup returns CDR1 LNHDA and CDR2 SQIVND (reference sequence). This CDR3 comprises 17 residues. The CDR3 loop reads CASSRLAGGTIQETQYF. CDR3 coding DNA: TGTGCCAGTAGTCGACTAGCGGGGGGGACAATCCAAGAGACCCAGTACTTC.

This chain uses TRBV2 with TRBJ2-2, with 14 bases that match TRBD2. Germline V lookup: CDR1 SNHLY, CDR2 FYNNEI. V shed 3 bases and J 6 bases; nucleotides not matched to a gene: 6. CDR3 size: 17 residues. Here the CDR3 DNA reads TGTGCCAGCAGTGAGTCCGGACTAGCGGGGGGCCCCGGGGAGCTGTTTTTT. Translated, it gives CASSESGLAGGPGELFF.

The table lists this clone with a count of one. The chain recombines TRBV15 with TRBJ1-5; unclear D gene. Germline CDR1 reads LNHNV; CDR2 reads YYDKDF (reference sequence). V lost 5 bases, J lost 0 bases, and 8 bases lay in between. The CDR3 loop spans 14 amino acids. The CDR3 bases are TGTGCCACCAGCGCCACCTATAGCAATCAGCCCCAGCATTTT. Translated, it gives CATSATYSNQPQHF.